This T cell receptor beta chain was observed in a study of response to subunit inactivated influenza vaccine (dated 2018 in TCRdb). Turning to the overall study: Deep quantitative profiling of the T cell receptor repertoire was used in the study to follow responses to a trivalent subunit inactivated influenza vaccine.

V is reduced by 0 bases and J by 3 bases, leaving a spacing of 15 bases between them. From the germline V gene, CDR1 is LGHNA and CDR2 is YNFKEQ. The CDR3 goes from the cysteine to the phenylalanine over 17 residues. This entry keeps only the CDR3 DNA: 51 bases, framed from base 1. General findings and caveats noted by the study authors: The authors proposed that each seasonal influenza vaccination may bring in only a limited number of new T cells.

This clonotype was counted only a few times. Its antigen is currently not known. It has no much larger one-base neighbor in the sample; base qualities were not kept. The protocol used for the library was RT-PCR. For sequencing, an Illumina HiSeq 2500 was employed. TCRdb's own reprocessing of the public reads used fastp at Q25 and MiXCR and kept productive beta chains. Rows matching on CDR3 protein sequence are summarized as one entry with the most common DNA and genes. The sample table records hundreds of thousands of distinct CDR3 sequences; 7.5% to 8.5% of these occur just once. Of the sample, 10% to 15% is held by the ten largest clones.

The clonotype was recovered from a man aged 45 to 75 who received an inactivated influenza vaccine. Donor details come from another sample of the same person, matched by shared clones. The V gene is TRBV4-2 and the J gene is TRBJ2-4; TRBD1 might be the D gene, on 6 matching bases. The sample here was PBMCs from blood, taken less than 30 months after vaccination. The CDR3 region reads CASSQELGATDKNIQYF. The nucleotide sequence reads TGTGCCAGCAGCCAAGAGTTGGGGGCCACCGACAAAAACATTCAGTACTTC.